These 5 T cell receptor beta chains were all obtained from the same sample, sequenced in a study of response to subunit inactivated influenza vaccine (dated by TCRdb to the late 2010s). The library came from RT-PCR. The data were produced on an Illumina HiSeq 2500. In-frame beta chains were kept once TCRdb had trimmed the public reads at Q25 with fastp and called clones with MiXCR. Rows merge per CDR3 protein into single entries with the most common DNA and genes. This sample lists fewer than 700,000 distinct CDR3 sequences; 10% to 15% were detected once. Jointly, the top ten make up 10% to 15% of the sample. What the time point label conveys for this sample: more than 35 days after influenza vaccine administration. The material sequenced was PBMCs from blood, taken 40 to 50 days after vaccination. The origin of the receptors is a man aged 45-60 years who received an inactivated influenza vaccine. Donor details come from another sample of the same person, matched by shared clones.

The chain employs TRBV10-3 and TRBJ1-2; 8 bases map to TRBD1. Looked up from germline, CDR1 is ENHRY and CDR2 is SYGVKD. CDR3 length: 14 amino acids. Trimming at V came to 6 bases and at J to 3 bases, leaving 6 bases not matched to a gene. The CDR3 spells CAIRTDRVHYGYTF. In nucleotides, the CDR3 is TGTGCCATCAGAACGGACAGGGTACACTATGGCTACACCTTC.

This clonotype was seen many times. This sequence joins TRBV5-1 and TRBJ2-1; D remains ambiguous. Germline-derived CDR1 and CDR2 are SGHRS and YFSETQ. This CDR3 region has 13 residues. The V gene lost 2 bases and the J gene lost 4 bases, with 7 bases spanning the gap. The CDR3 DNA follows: TGCGCCAGCAGCTTCCCCGGGTACAATGAGCAGTTCTTC. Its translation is CASSFPGYNEQFF.

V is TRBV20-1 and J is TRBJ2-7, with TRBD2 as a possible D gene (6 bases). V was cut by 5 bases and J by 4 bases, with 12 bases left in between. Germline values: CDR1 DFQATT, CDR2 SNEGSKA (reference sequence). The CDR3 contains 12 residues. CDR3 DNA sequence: TGCAGTGCTCCGGGACTGGGGTACGAGCAGTACTTC. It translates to CSAPGLGYEQYF.

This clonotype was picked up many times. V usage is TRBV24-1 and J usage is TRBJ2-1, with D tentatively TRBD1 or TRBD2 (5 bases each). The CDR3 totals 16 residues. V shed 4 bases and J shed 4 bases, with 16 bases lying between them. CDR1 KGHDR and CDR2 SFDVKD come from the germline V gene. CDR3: CATSDQGRINYNEQFF. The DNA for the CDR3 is TGTGCCACCAGTGACCAGGGACGGATAAATTACAATGAGCAGTTCTTC.

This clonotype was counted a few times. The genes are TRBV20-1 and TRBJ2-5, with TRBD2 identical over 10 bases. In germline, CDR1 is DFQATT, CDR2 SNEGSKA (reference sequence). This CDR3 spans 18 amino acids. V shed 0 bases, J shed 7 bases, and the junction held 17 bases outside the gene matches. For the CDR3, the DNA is TGCAGTGCTAGAGATCTCCCCCTAGCGGGGGCCCGGTCGGGGACCCAGTACTTC. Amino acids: CSARDLPLAGARSGTQYF.